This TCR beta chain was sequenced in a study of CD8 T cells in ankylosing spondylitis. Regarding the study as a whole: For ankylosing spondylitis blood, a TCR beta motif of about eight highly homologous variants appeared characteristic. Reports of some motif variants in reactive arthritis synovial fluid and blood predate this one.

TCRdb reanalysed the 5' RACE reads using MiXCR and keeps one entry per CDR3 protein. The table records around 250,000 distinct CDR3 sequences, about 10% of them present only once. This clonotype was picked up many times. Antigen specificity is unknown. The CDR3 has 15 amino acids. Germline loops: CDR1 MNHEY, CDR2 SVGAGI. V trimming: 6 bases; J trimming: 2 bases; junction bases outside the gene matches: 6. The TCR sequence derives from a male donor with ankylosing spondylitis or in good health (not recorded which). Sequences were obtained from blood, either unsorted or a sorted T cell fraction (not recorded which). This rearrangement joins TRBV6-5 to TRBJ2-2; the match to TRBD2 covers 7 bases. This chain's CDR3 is CASRRGGGNTGELFF. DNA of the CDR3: TGTGCCAGCAGACGGGGCGGGGGAAACACCGGGGAGCTGTTTTTT.